The 29 T cell receptor beta chains below were found in one sample sequenced in a study of beta chain features in type 1 diabetes. Expressed TCRB transcripts were sequenced after all isolated RNA was converted to cDNA. The table came from immunoSEQ multiplex PCR; TCRdb's copy has only in-frame clones and leaves some out. The table has under 550,000 clones, about an eighth seen once. Sample: naive CD4+ T cells from blood. These receptors all stem from a woman in her late teens or twenties in good health.

This clone was counted only a few times. CDR3 in DNA: TGTGCCAGCAGCGCCTTAGACAGGGGGTTGACAGATACGCAGTATTTT. This sequence encodes CASSALDRGLTDTQYF. This chain joins TRBV9 and TRBJ2-3; 9 nucleotides align to TRBD1. Germline assignment: CDR1 SGDLS and CDR2 YYNGEE. The CDR3 has 16 residues. V lost 3 bases and J lost 3; bases outside the gene matches: 8.

The genes are TRBV9 and TRBJ2-7; D is possibly TRBD1 (6 bases). Trimming left V 4 bases short and J 0 bases short, with 11 bases between. CDR3 length: 14 residues. In germline, CDR1 is SGDLS, CDR2 YYNGEE. The CDR3: CASSPTGSSYEQYF. Here the CDR3 DNA reads TGTGCCAGCAGCCCCACAGGGAGCTCCTACGAGCAGTACTTC.

This clone has more than one count but fewer than ten. The J gene is TRBJ2-1, the V gene TRBV18; D remains ambiguous. In germline, CDR1 is KGHSH, CDR2 LQKENI. The CDR3 has 12 amino acids. The ends were cut back, 3 bases at V and 5 bases at J, with 5 bases in the middle. The CDR3 protein is CASSPDDNEQFF. CDR3 DNA: TGTGCCAGCTCACCGGACGACAATGAGCAGTTCTTC.

The chain combines TRBV6-4 with TRBJ2-6; D possibly uses TRBD1 or TRBD2 (5 bases each). CDR3 length: 16 residues. V was clipped by 3 bases and J by 0 bases, with 9 bases between them. CDR1 is MRHNA and CDR2 is SNTAGT in the germline V gene. The CDR3 reads CASSEGDGSGANVLTF. Written as DNA, the CDR3 is TGTGCCAGCAGTGAGGGGGACGGCTCTGGGGCCAACGTCCTGACTTTC.

The chain has TRBV5-1 and TRBJ2-1; 8 bases align to TRBD1. V was clipped by 4 bases and J by 5 bases; unmatched bases: 2. The CDR3 has 13 residues. CDR1 and CDR2 (germline): SGHRS, YFSETQ. This chain's CDR3 is CASSLGQDNEQFF. The CDR3 DNA reads as TGCGCCAGCAGCCTGGGACAGGACAATGAGCAGTTCTTC.

This rearrangement joins TRBV7-8 to TRBJ2-1; 8 bases agree with TRBD2. V lost 5 bases to trimming and J lost 6 bases; unmatched junction nucleotides: 21. This CDR3 is built from 19 residues. CDR1 SGHVS and CDR2 FQNEAQ come from the germline V gene. The CDR3 coding sequence is TGTGCCAGCAGCCGACGAAGATTTAGGGGGACTAGGCGAACCAATGAGCAGTTCTTC. Translation: CASSRRRFRGTRRTNEQFF.

This clone has only a few counts. J is TRBJ2-7 and V is TRBV7-2; D not certain. CDR1 SGHTA and CDR2 FQGNSA come from the germline V gene. The length of the CDR3 is 14 residues. V gave up 2 bases and J gave up 1 base, with 9 bases separating them. The CDR3 is CASSLLYQSYEQYF. For the CDR3, the DNA is TGTGCCAGCAGCTTACTGTACCAGTCCTACGAGCAGTACTTC.

This clone was picked up a small number of times. The rearrangement joins TRBV13 to TRBJ2-2, with TRBD2 identical over 7 bases. With 0 bases clipped from V and 5 bases from J, the junction kept 12 bases outside the gene matches. The germline gives CDR1 PRHDT, CDR2 FYEKMQ (reference sequence). The CDR3 spans 18 residues. The chain's CDR3 is CASSLGRTREEFTGELFF. The CDR3 nucleotides read TGTGCCAGCAGCTTAGGTAGGACTAGAGAGGAGTTTACCGGGGAGCTGTTTTTT.

The rearrangement uses TRBV25-1 and TRBJ1-4; 7 bases are shared with TRBD1. V lost 1 base, J lost 7 bases, and 6 bases stayed unmatched. The germline CDR1 and CDR2 sequences are MGHDK and SYGVNS. The CDR3 loop spans 15 amino acids. The CDR3 protein is CASSEFRDSPEKLFF. CDR3 in DNA: TGTGCCAGCAGTGAATTTCGGGACAGCCCTGAAAAACTGTTTTTT.

V and J are TRBV6-6 and TRBJ1-6, with no clear D. The CDR3 sequence is 12 residues long. V lost 5 bases, J lost 10 bases, and 9 bases lay in between. CDR1 is MNHNY, CDR2 SVGAGI, per germline (reference sequence). This chain's CDR3 is CASSPTDSPLHF. The CDR3 nucleotides read TGTGCCAGCAGTCCGACTGACTCACCCCTCCACTTT.

The chain couples TRBV7-3 to TRBJ2-1, with a possible D match to TRBD1 (6 bases). Per germline, CDR1 SGHTA and CDR2 FQGTGA. CDR3 length: 15 residues. V lost 2 bases and J lost 8, with 16 bases in between. CDR3 loop: CASSLARGQGHEQFF. The CDR3 DNA is TGTGCCAGCAGCTTAGCGAGGGGTCAGGGGCATGAGCAGTTCTTC.

The V and J genes are TRBV6-5 and TRBJ1-1; 7 bases map to TRBD1. V lost 2 bases to trimming and J lost 3 bases; unmatched junction nucleotides: 9. The CDR3 is made up of 16 amino acids. Germline V gene data show CDR1 as MNHEY and CDR2 as SVGAGI. Written as DNA, the CDR3 is TGTGCCAGCAGTTACAGTCGACAGGGCGCAGACACTGAAGCTTTCTTT. Translated, it gives CASSYSRQGADTEAFF.

The chain couples TRBV18 to TRBJ2-1; 13 bases align to TRBD2. CDR3 length: 16 residues. Losses at the gene ends were 0 bases for V and 6 bases for J; bases not matched to a gene: 2. CDR1 is KGHSH, CDR2 LQKENI, per germline. As DNA, the CDR3 is TGTGCCAGCTCACCACCGGGACTAGCGGGAAGCAATGAGCAGTTCTTC. It encodes CASSPPGLAGSNEQFF.

In its sample, this clone was seen a few times. For the CDR3, the DNA is TGTGCCAGTACCGGACAATACTATGGCTACACCTTC. Translated, it gives CASTGQYYGYTF. This chain uses TRBV19 with TRBJ1-2, with D possibly matching TRBD1 (5 bases). V dropped 7 bases and J dropped 3 bases, with 9 bases sitting between them. CDR1 LNHDA and CDR2 SQIVND come from the germline V gene (reference sequence). The CDR3 covers 12 residues.

In regard to this clone: Since a much larger clone is just one base distant, this may be a read error. The chain has TRBV11-2 and TRBJ2-3; D call uncertain. V was cut by 3 bases and J by 2 bases, with 3 bases left in between. The CDR3 loop spans 12 amino acids. From germline, CDR1 is SGHAT and CDR2 FQNNGV. The chain's CDR3 is CASSFYTDTQYF. As DNA, the CDR3 is TGTGCCAGCAGCTTCTACACAGATACGCAGTATTTT.

In this sample, this clone turned up a few times. The chain has TRBV2 and TRBJ1-2; D remains ambiguous. The CDR3 sequence is 11 residues long. V was clipped by 10 bases and J by 4 bases, with 10 bases between them. Germline V lookup: CDR1 SNHLY, CDR2 FYNNEI. The CDR3 DNA sequence: TGTGCCACGCGGCTTTCCTATGGCTACACCTTC. Residues: CATRLSYGYTF.

This clone appeared a few times. The chain recombines TRBV14 with TRBJ2-7, with D possibly TRBD2 on 5 matching bases. Per the germline V gene, CDR1 is SGHDN and CDR2 is FVKESK. Trimming stripped 6 bases from V and 5 bases from J, with 17 bases between. This CDR3 has 14 residues. The CDR3 is CASSRPGFGHEQYF. The CDR3, as DNA: TGTGCCAGCAGTAGGCCGGGGTTTGGCCACGAGCAGTACTTC.

This clone has more than one count but fewer than ten. V and J are TRBV2 and TRBJ2-7; tentatively, D is TRBD2 (6 bases). The CDR3 spans 13 residues. The V and J ends lost 6 bases and 2 bases respectively, with 11 bases between them. The V gene's germline CDR1 is SNHLY and CDR2 FYNNEI. CDR3 sequence reads: CASRGAGPYEQYF. The CDR3 DNA is TGTGCCAGCAGGGGAGCGGGTCCCTACGAGCAGTACTTC.

CDR3 coding DNA: TGTGCCAGCAGCTCCCGTGGGAGCGGGAGGACAGCCAAAAACATTCAGTACTTC. It yields the protein CASSSRGSGRTAKNIQYF. V usage is TRBV7-2 and J usage is TRBJ2-4; 9 positions agree with TRBD2. The CDR3 sequence is 18 residues long. V shed 4 bases and J 0 bases; nucleotides not matched to a gene: 10. Germline lookup yields CDR1 SGHTA and CDR2 FQGNSA.

This clone was observed a handful of times. The CDR3 loop reads CASSFSGNYGYTF. The CDR3 bases are TGTGCCAGCAGCTTCTCAGGGAACTATGGCTACACCTTC. The V gene is TRBV7-9, the J gene TRBJ1-2; D perhaps matches TRBD1 (5 bases). The CDR3 has 13 amino acids. Germline loops: CDR1 SEHNR, CDR2 FQNEAQ (reference sequence). Trimming removed 3 bases at V and 2 bases at J, with 7 bases between.

This clone was recorded a few times. The V call is TRBV7-6, the J call TRBJ2-2; D possibly corresponds to TRBD2 (6 bases). Germline assignment: CDR1 SGHVS and CDR2 FNYEAQ. Trimming shortened V by 2 bases and J by 5 bases, and 21 bases separated the two germline ends. The CDR3 runs 18 residues. The CDR3 reads CASSLLKGWDSKTGELFF. In DNA, the CDR3 is TGTGCCAGCAGCTTATTAAAGGGCTGGGACTCCAAAACCGGGGAGCTGTTTTTT.

The V gene is TRBV5-1, the J gene TRBJ2-3; D is ambiguous. V was cut by 0 bases and J by 3 bases, with 8 bases left in between. The CDR3 covers 14 residues. Germline V gene data show CDR1 as SGHRS and CDR2 as YFSETQ. The CDR3 bases are TGCGCCAGCAGCTTGGAGGTCAGTACAGATACGCAGTATTTT. Encoded protein: CASSLEVSTDTQYF. The full variable domain, completed using reference TRBV5-1 and TRBJ2-3, is KAGVTQTPRYLIKTRGQQVTLSCSPISGHRSVSWYQQTPGQGLQFLFEYFSETQRNKGNFPGRFSGRQFSNSRSEMNVSTLELGDSALYLCASSLEVSTDTQYFGPGTRLTVL.

This chain links TRBV5-1 with TRBJ2-3; TRBD2 matches 10 bases. V lost 0 bases to trimming and J lost 5 bases; unmatched junction nucleotides: 0. Germline CDR1 SGHRS, CDR2 YFSETQ. CDR3 length: 14 residues. CDR3 in amino acids: CASSLASGGDTQYF. In DNA, the CDR3 is TGCGCCAGCAGCTTGGCTAGCGGGGGAGATACGCAGTATTTT.

This clone was seen more than once but under ten times. The V call is TRBV9, the J call TRBJ1-1, with D tentatively TRBD1 (6 bases). V was clipped by 4 bases and J by 8 bases, with 15 bases between them. The CDR3 is 13 residues long. Germline values: CDR1 SGDLS, CDR2 YYNGEE. CDR3 DNA: TGTGCCAGCAGCTCAAGTAGTGGGACAGAAGCTTTCTTT. Protein sequence: CASSSSSGTEAFF. Combining the CDR3 with reference TRBV9 and TRBJ1-1 gives the whole variable domain DSGVTQTPKHLITATGQRVTLRCSPRSGDLSVYWYQQSLDQGLQFLIQYYNGEERAKGNILERFSAQQFPDLHSELNLSSLELGDSALYFCASSSSSGTEAFFGQGTRLTVV.

This clone was observed a handful of times. The rearrangement uses TRBV7-9 and TRBJ2-3; no clear D gene. There are 12 residues in the CDR3. Germline lookup yields CDR1 SEHNR and CDR2 FQNEAQ (reference sequence). Between the trimmed V and J ends, which lost 1 base and 7 bases, there was a span of 6 bases. CDR3 nucleotide sequence: TGTGCCAGCAGCTTAGTGATGAATACGCAGTATTTT. Its translation: CASSLVMNTQYF.

The genes are TRBV11-2 and TRBJ1-4; D not resolved. V gave up 6 bases and J gave up 2 bases, with 16 bases separating them. Germline CDR1 reads SGHAT; CDR2 reads FQNNGV. The CDR3 loop spans 16 amino acids. In DNA form, the CDR3 reads TGTGCCAGCAGTCAGAGAGTATCTCCGACTAATGAAAAACTGTTTTTT. Translated, it gives CASSQRVSPTNEKLFF.

This clone has only a few counts. The chain employs TRBV7-9 and TRBJ2-6; TRBD1 agrees at 8 bases. V lost 1 base and J lost 4; bases outside the gene matches: 9. The CDR3 length is 18 residues. The germline V gene encodes CDR1 SEHNR and CDR2 FQNEAQ (reference sequence). The CDR3 protein is CASSLGQGPAGGANVLTF. The DNA of the CDR3 is TGTGCCAGCAGCTTAGGACAGGGGCCCGCGGGAGGGGCCAACGTCCTGACTTTC. Filled out from reference TRBV7-9 and TRBJ2-6, the complete variable domain reads DTGVSQNPRHKITKRGQNVTFRCDPISEHNRLYWYRQTLGQGPEFLTYFQNEAQLEKSRLLSDRFSAERPKGSFSTLEIQRTEQGDSAMYLCASSLGQGPAGGANVLTFGAGSRLTVL.

This clone occurred a few times. This chain uses TRBV15 with TRBJ1-1, with D possibly TRBD1 on 5 matching bases. Trimming cost V 3 bases and J 4 bases, with 30 bases left between them. The CDR3 consists of 20 residues. From germline, CDR1 is LNHNV and CDR2 YYDKDF (reference sequence). For the CDR3, the DNA is TGTGCCACCAGCAGTCCCCTAGAGGCCCCAGGGCGCCGTGGAGGCACTGAAGCTTTCTTT. Its translation: CATSSPLEAPGRRGGTEAFF.

This chain joins TRBV19 and TRBJ2-7, with D perhaps matching TRBD2 (6 bases). Per germline, CDR1 LNHDA and CDR2 SQIVND (reference sequence). The CDR3 is 13 residues long. Trimming removed 3 bases at V and 6 bases at J, with 12 bases between. CDR3 sequence: CASSIFGGSEQYV. For the CDR3, the DNA is TGTGCCAGTAGTATTTTCGGAGGGTCCGAGCAGTACGTC.